This T cell receptor beta chain was sequenced during a study of blood T cell repertoires in COVID-19. As for the study in general: Samples came from the United States, Italy and Spain, spanning acute and convalescent COVID-19.

Per the germline V gene, CDR1 is SGHDT and CDR2 is YYEEEE. Trimming took off 4 bases at V and 3 bases at J, with 12 bases between the two ends. This CDR3 spans 14 amino acids. As originally analysed: Counts of nucleated cells, estimated from reference gene primer amplification, were obtained. Measured with immunoSEQ multiplex PCR; TCRdb has only the in-frame clones, and not every one. Clone size and the V and J calls come from that table; the DNA yielded D and trimming. In the table there are about 100,000 clones, about 89% of which are singletons. Sequencing was carried out using peripheral blood. The rearrangement uses TRBV5-6 and TRBJ2-3; TRBD2 is a possible D gene (5 bases). This clonotype originated in a woman in her twenties or thirties with acute or convalescent COVID-19. In nucleotides, the CDR3 is TGTGCCAGCAGCGCCGTTACGGGGACAGATACGCAGTATTTT. This translates into CASSAVTGTDTQYF.